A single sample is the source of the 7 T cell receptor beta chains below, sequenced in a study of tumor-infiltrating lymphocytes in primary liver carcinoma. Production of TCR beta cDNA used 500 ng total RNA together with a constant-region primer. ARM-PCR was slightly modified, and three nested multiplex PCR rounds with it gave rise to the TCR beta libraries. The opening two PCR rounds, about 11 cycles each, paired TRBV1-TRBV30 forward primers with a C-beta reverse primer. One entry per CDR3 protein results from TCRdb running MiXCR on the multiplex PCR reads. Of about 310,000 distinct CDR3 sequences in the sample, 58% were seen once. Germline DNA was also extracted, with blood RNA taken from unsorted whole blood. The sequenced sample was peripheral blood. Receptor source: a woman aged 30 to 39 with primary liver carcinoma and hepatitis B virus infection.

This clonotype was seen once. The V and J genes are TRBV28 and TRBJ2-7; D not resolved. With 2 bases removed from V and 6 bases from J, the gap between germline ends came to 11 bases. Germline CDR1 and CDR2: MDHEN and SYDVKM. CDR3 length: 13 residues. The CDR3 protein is CASSLGLSGEQYF. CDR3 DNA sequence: TGTGCCAGCAGTTTAGGTCTTAGTGGCGAGCAGTACTTC.

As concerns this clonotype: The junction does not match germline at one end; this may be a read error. CDR3 sequence (DNA): TGTACCACCAGAGGGACAGGAGAAGAGACCCAGTACTTC. The encoded protein is CTTRGTGEETQYF. The chain links TRBV24-1 to TRBJ2-5; TRBD1 agrees at 8 bases. There are 13 residues in the CDR3. Germline loops: CDR1 KGHDR, CDR2 SFDVKD.

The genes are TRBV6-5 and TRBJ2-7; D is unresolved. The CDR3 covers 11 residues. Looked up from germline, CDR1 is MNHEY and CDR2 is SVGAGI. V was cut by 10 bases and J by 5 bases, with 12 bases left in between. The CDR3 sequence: CANNYSNEQYF. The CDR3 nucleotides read TGTGCCAACAATTACTCGAACGAGCAGTACTTC.

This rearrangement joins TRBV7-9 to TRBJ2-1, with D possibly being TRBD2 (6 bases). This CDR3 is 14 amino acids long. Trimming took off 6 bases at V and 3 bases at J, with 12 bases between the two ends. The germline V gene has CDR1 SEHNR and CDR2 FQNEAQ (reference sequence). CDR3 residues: CASSPGTDYNEQFF. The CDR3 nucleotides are TGTGCCAGCAGTCCCGGGACTGACTACAATGAGCAGTTCTTC.

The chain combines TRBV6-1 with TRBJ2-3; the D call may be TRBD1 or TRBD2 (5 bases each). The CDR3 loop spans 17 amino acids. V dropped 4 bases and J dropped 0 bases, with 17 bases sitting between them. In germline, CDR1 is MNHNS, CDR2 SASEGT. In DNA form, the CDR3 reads TGTGCCAGCAGTGGTAAGGTTCGGGACCGGAGCACAGATACGCAGTATTTT. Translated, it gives CASSGKVRDRSTDTQYF.

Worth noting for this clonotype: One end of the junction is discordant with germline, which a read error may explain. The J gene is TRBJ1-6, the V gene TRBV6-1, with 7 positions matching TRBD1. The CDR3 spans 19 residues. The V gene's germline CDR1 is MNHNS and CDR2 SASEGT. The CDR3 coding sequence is TGTGCCAGCAGTGGGTTATCCGGGACAGCCAGCTCCTATAATTCACCCCCCCACTTT. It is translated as CASSGLSGTASSYNSPPHF.

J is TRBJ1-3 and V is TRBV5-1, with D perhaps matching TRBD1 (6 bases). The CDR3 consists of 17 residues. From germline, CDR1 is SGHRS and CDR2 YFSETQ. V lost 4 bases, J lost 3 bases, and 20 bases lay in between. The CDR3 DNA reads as TGCGCCAGCAGCCTGGGGGCCAGTCTGGCGGATGGAAACACCATATATTTT. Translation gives CASSLGASLADGNTIYF.